The clone carrying this T cell receptor (beta chain) was found a few times. Its specificity is unknown. The data were taken from a study of molecular identifiers for immune sequencing clone quantification. Study conclusions and caveats: Over 99% of effector molecules, yet under 1% of naive-cell molecules, were held by clones above 20 RNA copies.

V lost 0 bases, J lost 0 bases, and 9 bases lay in between. There are 15 residues in the CDR3. CDR1 and CDR2 from the germline V gene are SGHDT and YYEEEE. MiXCR, applied by TCRdb to the PCR reads, yields one record per CDR3 protein. Of under 600,000 distinct CDR3 sequences listed, about 20% are singletons. The sequence was collected from a human donor in good health. Some libraries in this study had Jurkat cell RNA spiked in. Specimen: naive CD8+ T cells from blood, with Jurkat cell RNA spiked in. Subset meaning: FACS-sorted CD8+CD4-CCR7+CD45RA+ naive T cells. The chain uses TRBV5-6 and TRBJ1-1, with no clear D. The CDR3: CASSLGFAVNTEAFF. As DNA, the CDR3 is TGTGCCAGCAGCTTGGGTTTCGCGGTGAACACTGAAGCTTTCTTT.